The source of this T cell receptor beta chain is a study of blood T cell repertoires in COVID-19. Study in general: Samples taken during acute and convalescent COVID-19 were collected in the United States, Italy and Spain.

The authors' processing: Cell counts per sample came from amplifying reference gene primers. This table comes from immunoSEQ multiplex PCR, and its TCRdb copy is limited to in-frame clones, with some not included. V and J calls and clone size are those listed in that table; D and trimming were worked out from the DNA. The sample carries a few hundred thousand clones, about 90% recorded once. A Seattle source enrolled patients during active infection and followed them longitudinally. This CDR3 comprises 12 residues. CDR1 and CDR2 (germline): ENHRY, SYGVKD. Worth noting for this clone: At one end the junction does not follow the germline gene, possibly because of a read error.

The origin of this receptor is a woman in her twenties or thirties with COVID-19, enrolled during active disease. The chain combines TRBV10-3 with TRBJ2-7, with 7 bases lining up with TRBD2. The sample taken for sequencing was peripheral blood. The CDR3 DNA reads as TGTGCCATCCGTGACTCAGCGGGGGAGCAGTACTTC. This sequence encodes CAIRDSAGEQYF.